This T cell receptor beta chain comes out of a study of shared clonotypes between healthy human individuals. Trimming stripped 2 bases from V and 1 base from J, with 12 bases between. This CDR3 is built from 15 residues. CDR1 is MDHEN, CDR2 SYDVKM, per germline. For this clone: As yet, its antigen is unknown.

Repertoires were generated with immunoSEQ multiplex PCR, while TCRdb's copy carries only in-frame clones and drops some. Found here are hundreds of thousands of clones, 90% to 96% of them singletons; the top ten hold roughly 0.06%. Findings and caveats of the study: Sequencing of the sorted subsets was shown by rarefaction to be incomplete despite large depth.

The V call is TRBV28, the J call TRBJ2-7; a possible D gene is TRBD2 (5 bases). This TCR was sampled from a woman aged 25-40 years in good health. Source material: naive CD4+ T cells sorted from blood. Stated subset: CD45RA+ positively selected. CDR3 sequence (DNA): TGTGCCAGCAGTTTACTTGGAGCGGCGTCCTACGAGCAGTACTTC. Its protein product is CASSLLGAASYEQYF.